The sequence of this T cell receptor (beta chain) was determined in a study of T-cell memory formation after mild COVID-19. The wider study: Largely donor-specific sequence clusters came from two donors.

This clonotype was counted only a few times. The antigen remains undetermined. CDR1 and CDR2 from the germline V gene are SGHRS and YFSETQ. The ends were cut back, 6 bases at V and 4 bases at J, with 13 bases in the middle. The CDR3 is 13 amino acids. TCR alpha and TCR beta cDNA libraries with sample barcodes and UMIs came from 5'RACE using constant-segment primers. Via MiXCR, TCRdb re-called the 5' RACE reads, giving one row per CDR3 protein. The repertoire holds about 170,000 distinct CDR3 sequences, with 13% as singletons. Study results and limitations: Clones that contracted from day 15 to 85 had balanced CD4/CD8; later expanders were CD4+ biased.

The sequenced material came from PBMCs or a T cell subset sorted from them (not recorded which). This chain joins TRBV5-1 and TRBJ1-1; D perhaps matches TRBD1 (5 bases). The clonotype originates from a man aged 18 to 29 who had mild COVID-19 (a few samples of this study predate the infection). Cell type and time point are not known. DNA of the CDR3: TGCGCCAGCACCGCCCAGGGCGTCACTGAAGCTTTCTTT. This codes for CASTAQGVTEAFF.